In this sample, the clone carrying this T cell receptor beta chain turned up a few times. 13 Jbeta primers and 60 Vbeta primers were used for the PCR. Some clones are missing from TCRdb's copy, which holds only in-frame ones; the method was immunoSEQ multiplex PCR. The sample consists of around 160,000 clones, 70% to 80% of them appearing once. The CDR3 loop spans 13 amino acids. Germline trimming cut 4 bases from V and 7 bases from J; bases unmatched to any gene: 7. CDR1 and CDR2 from the germline V gene are MDHEN and SYDVKM. This sample is drawn from a study of cytomegalovirus exposure and HLA in healthy donors.

The sample was PBMCs. The chain carries TRBV28 and TRBJ2-7; 7 bases match TRBD1. The receptor's source is a woman in her 40s in good health and CMV-seronegative. The DNA for the CDR3 is TGTGCCAGCAGTTCAACAGGGGATGGGGAGCAGTACTTC. This gives the protein CASSSTGDGEQYF.